A single sample gave rise to the 18 T cell receptor beta chains below, sequenced in a study of CD8 T cell repertoires and HIV-1 epitope variants. Only in-frame clones appear in the TCRdb table, and some are missing; sequencing was by immunoSEQ multiplex PCR. The sample holds fewer than 5,500 clones, around 71% seen once. Antigen specificity for these receptors is unknown. The material sequenced was cultured CD8+ T cells derived from PBMCs. These TCRs come from a male donor with HIV.

The V gene is TRBV30, the J gene TRBJ1-1; the D is unclear. The CDR3 contains 11 residues. Germline CDR1 is GTSNPN and CDR2 is SVGIG (reference sequence). Trimming shortened V by 3 bases and J by 5 bases, and 7 bases separated the two germline ends. The CDR3 here is CAWSDFTEAFF. The CDR3 DNA follows: TGTGCCTGGAGCGATTTTACTGAAGCTTTCTTT.

The chain uses TRBV9 and TRBJ1-3; D is possibly TRBD1 (6 bases). Germline V CDR1 and CDR2: SGDLS, YYNGEE. The CDR3 consists of 14 residues. V gave up 4 bases and J gave up 3 bases, with 11 bases separating them. CDR3 in DNA: TGTGCCAGCAGCTCAGGGGTGCGTGGAAACACCATATATTTT. It yields the protein CASSSGVRGNTIYF.

The gene calls are TRBV28 and TRBJ2-1; 8 bases are shared with TRBD2. Trimming took 7 bases from V and 8 from J; bases not matched to a gene: 16. The length of the CDR3 is 16 residues. From germline, CDR1 is MDHEN and CDR2 SYDVKM. This chain's CDR3 is CASIRFGSGIGDEQFF. The CDR3 DNA reads TGTGCCAGCATCCGGTTCGGTAGCGGGATTGGGGATGAGCAGTTCTTC.

This clone was detected once. The chain carries TRBV6-1 and TRBJ2-5; no reliable D call. The CDR3 is made up of 16 amino acids. Germline V gene data show CDR1 as MNHNS and CDR2 as SASEGT. Trimming took off 0 bases at V and 0 bases at J, with 11 bases between the two ends. The DNA of the CDR3 is TGTGCCAGCAGTGAAGCGCGAGGCACCTACCAAGAGACCCAGTACTTC. Its translation is CASSEARGTYQETQYF.

The CDR3: CASSYSRTGGYEQYF. The CDR3 DNA reads as TGTGCCAGCAGTTACTCGAGGACAGGTGGTTACGAGCAGTACTTC. V and J are TRBV6-6 and TRBJ2-7, with 7 bases aligning to TRBD1. The CDR3 extends over 15 amino acids. Germline V lookup: CDR1 MNHNY, CDR2 SVGAGI (reference sequence). The junction had 6 bases not matched to a gene; V was cut back by 0 bases and J by 4 bases.

The V call is TRBV5-4, the J call TRBJ1-4; 10 nucleotides line up with TRBD1. The CDR3 contains 18 residues. Germline trimming cut 4 bases from V and 7 bases from J; bases unmatched to any gene: 16. Per germline, CDR1 SGHNT and CDR2 YYREEE (reference sequence). The CDR3 protein is CASSATSGQGIPGEKLFF. CDR3 sequence (DNA): TGTGCCAGCAGCGCGACATCGGGACAGGGGATTCCGGGTGAAAAACTGTTTTTT.

This clone was counted between two and nine times. CDR3 nucleotides: TGTGCCAGCAGTCTAACCGCAGGGTTTGGAAACACCATATATTTT. Its translation: CASSLTAGFGNTIYF. The chain combines TRBV27 with TRBJ1-3, with a possible D match to TRBD1 (5 bases). The CDR3 totals 15 residues. Trimming left V 5 bases short and J 3 bases short, with 14 bases between. The germline gives CDR1 MNHEY, CDR2 SMNVEV (reference sequence).

This clone was counted between two and nine times. The chain is built from TRBV28 and TRBJ2-7; no reliable D call. CDR3 size: 12 residues. The V end was cut by 5 bases, the J end by 6 bases, with 11 bases between. The germline gives CDR1 MDHEN, CDR2 SYDVKM. In DNA form, the CDR3 reads TGTGCCAGCAGTCTTAGTCGCCCCGAGCAGTACTTC. Protein: CASSLSRPEQYF.

The J gene is TRBJ1-1, the V gene TRBV6-5; no clear D. The CDR3 is 14 amino acids. Looked up from germline, CDR1 is MNHEY and CDR2 is SVGAGI. V lost 2 bases and J lost 8, with 15 bases in between. The CDR3 is CASSYGLGGVEAFF. Here the CDR3 DNA reads TGTGCCAGCAGTTACGGGCTAGGCGGGGTCGAAGCTTTCTTT.

The chain is built from TRBV28 and TRBJ2-3; 9 nucleotides align to TRBD2. This CDR3 contains 15 residues. Germline CDR1 and CDR2: MDHEN and SYDVKM. Unmatched junction bases numbered 4, after V lost 3 bases and J lost 3 bases. CDR3 in DNA: TGTGCCAGCAGTTTGGATAGCGGGAGAACAGATACGCAGTATTTT. It specifies CASSLDSGRTDTQYF.

This rearrangement joins TRBV5-8 to TRBJ1-4; 9 positions agree with TRBD1. Unmatched junction bases numbered 2, after V lost 0 bases and J lost 5 bases. The germline V gene encodes CDR1 SGHTS and CDR2 YDEGEE. The CDR3 has 15 residues. The CDR3 DNA is TGTGCCAGCAGCTTGGAGGGACAGGGAAATGAAAAACTGTTTTTT. It translates to CASSLEGQGNEKLFF.

The chain uses TRBV4-3 and TRBJ2-1; TRBD1 matches 8 bases. Germline V gene data show CDR1 as LGHNA and CDR2 as YSLEER. The CDR3 sequence is 17 residues long. Germline trimming cut 0 bases from V and 0 bases from J; bases unmatched to any gene: 4. The CDR3 region is CASSQDRQGASYNEQFF. The CDR3 nucleotides read TGCGCCAGCAGCCAAGATCGGCAGGGGGCCTCCTACAATGAGCAGTTCTTC.

V is TRBV18 and J is TRBJ1-5; perhaps TRBD1 as D (5 bases). The CDR3 runs 14 residues. The V gene's germline CDR1 is KGHSH and CDR2 LQKENI. Trimming took off 2 bases at V and 7 bases at J, with 12 bases between the two ends. CDR3 in DNA: TGTGCCAGCTCACCAGAGGGGAAAGGGCAGCCCCAGCATTTT. Translating gives CASSPEGKGQPQHF.

V gene TRBV9 combines with J gene TRBJ2-7; TRBD1 matches at 9 bases. V trimming: 3 bases; J trimming: 1 base; junction bases outside the gene matches: 2. CDR1 and CDR2 (germline): SGDLS, YYNGEE. The CDR3 loop spans 14 amino acids. Here the CDR3 reads CASSEGQGSYEQYF. The DNA of the CDR3 is TGTGCCAGCAGCGAAGGACAGGGGTCCTACGAGCAGTACTTC.

This clone was detected once. One end of the junction does not line up with germline, which may come from a read error. CDR3 sequence (DNA): TGTGCTAGCAGCTTAACCCAGGGCCTATCCTACGAGCAGTACTTC. It encodes CASSLTQGLSYEQYF. The genes are TRBV7-7 and TRBJ2-5; D is perhaps TRBD1 (5 bases). The J call may be wrong; the DNA end is better matched by TRBJ2-7. The germline CDR1 and CDR2 sequences are SSHAT and FNYEAQ (reference sequence). The CDR3 has 15 amino acids.

The rearrangement joins TRBV27 to TRBJ1-1; perhaps TRBD1 as D (6 bases). CDR1 MNHEY and CDR2 SMNVEV come from the germline V gene (reference sequence). The CDR3 runs 14 residues. Trimming left V 5 bases short and J 5 bases short, with 15 bases between. DNA for the CDR3: TGTGCCAGCAGTCTTGGCAGGGGAGGGACTGAAGCTTTCTTT. Its protein product is CASSLGRGGTEAFF.

The chain employs TRBV10-2 and TRBJ2-1, with 8 nucleotides matching TRBD2. Germline CDR1 reads WSHSY; CDR2 reads SAAADI. J gave up 6 bases and V 2 bases, and 3 bases lay outside the gene matches. This CDR3 region has 14 residues. The CDR3 region is CASSEGTRGNEQFF. The CDR3 region has the DNA TGCGCCAGCAGTGAGGGGACTAGGGGCAATGAGCAGTTCTTC.

The chain joins TRBV7-2 to TRBJ2-7, with 8 bases lining up with TRBD2. Per the germline V gene, CDR1 is SGHTA and CDR2 is FQGNSA. The V gene end was trimmed by 2 bases and the J gene end by 5 bases; junction bases not matched to a gene: 8. The CDR3 length is 15 residues. CDR3 amino acids: CASSLISGSSHEQYF. CDR3 sequence (DNA): TGTGCCAGCAGCTTAATAAGCGGGAGTTCTCACGAGCAGTACTTC.